The 25 T cell receptor beta chains below come from one sample, sequenced in a study of T cell changes during pregnancy in multiple sclerosis. Clones were read by immunoSEQ multiplex PCR, and TCRdb kept only the in-frame ones, dropping some. The table records 45,000 to 50,000 clones, more than 90% of them present only once. This specimen consisted of CD8+ T cells from peripheral blood mononuclear cells, obtained after pregnancy. The receptors stem from a female donor with multiple sclerosis, enrolled in a pregnancy study.

J is TRBJ2-1 and V is TRBV6-1, with 8 bases that match TRBD2. CDR1 is MNHNS, CDR2 SASEGT, per germline. V lost 4 bases, J lost 0 bases, and 8 bases stayed unmatched. This CDR3 spans 17 amino acids. CDR3 region: CASSAPTSAYSYNEQFF. CDR3 nucleotide sequence: TGTGCCAGCAGTGCACCGACTAGCGCCTACTCCTACAATGAGCAGTTCTTC.

The V gene is TRBV4-2, the J gene TRBJ2-1, with D hard to call. This CDR3 spans 14 amino acids. Germline V CDR1 and CDR2: LGHNA, YNFKEQ. V gave up 0 bases and J gave up 5 bases, with 8 bases separating them. As DNA, the CDR3 is TGTGCCAGCAGCCAAGAATTCGCGGACAATGAGCAGTTCTTC. This encodes CASSQEFADNEQFF.

The chain has TRBV5-1 and TRBJ2-2, with D possibly being TRBD1 (5 bases). The CDR3 sequence is 15 residues long. Trimming pared 5 bases from V and 0 bases from J, leaving 11 bases between. Germline CDR1 reads SGHRS; CDR2 reads YFSETQ. The CDR3 DNA reads as TGCGCCAGCAGGCTCAGGGTCGCGAACACCGGGGAGCTGTTTTTT. Translating it yields CASRLRVANTGELFF.

The rearrangement links TRBV6-5 to TRBJ1-1; D is unresolved. Per germline, CDR1 MNHEY and CDR2 SVGAGI. There are 13 residues in the CDR3. V lost 2 bases and J 5 bases, leaving 9 bases between the germline ends. The CDR3 sequence is CASSYREGTEAFF. CDR3 coding DNA: TGTGCCAGCAGTTACCGGGAAGGGACTGAAGCTTTCTTT.

J is TRBJ2-1 and V is TRBV19; a possible D gene is TRBD2 (5 bases). This CDR3 comprises 18 residues. The V and J ends lost 0 bases and 5 bases respectively, with 20 bases between them. The germline gives CDR1 LNHDA, CDR2 SQIVND (reference sequence). The CDR3 coding sequence is TGTGCCAGTAGTATAGATCGAGGGTACCTAGAGTTCAACAATGAGCAGTTCTTC. This gives the protein CASSIDRGYLEFNNEQFF.

The DNA of the CDR3 is TGTGCCAGCAGCCCGATTGGACTAGACGTGACCCAGTACTTC. Translated, it gives CASSPIGLDVTQYF. This chain uses TRBV14 with TRBJ2-5; the match to TRBD2 covers 7 bases. The CDR3 is made up of 14 amino acids. V gave up 4 bases and J gave up 7 bases; unmatched junction bases: 9. Looked up from germline, CDR1 is SGHDN and CDR2 is FVKESK.

V gene TRBV30 combines with J gene TRBJ2-7; D is possibly TRBD2 (5 bases). The CDR3 consists of 13 residues. Trimming removed 5 bases from V and 5 bases from J, with 16 bases in between. Germline values: CDR1 GTSNPN, CDR2 SVGIG (reference sequence). The CDR3 protein is CAWDYIIGHEQYF. The CDR3 bases are TGTGCCTGGGACTACATCATCGGCCACGAGCAGTACTTC.

J is TRBJ1-2 and V is TRBV6-5, with D possibly matching TRBD1 (5 bases). The germline V gene encodes CDR1 MNHEY and CDR2 SVGAGI. This CDR3 has 14 amino acids. Trimming removed 2 bases at V and 0 bases at J, with 7 bases between. The CDR3 region has the DNA TGTGCCAGCAGTTACAGGGGTACTAACTATGGCTACACCTTC. Amino acid sequence: CASSYRGTNYGYTF.

The sample holds one count of this clone. This chain joins TRBV18 and TRBJ2-7, with 16 nucleotides matching TRBD2. The germline V gene encodes CDR1 KGHSH and CDR2 LQKENI. The V gene end was trimmed by 5 bases and the J gene end by 4 bases; junction bases not matched to a gene: 5. The CDR3 is 16 amino acids. The CDR3 coding sequence is TGTGCCAGCTCAGTCCCGGGACTAGCGGGAGGGTACGAGCAGTACTTC. Its protein product is CASSVPGLAGGYEQYF.

The V gene is TRBV6-5, the J gene TRBJ1-2; D is possibly TRBD1 (6 bases). Trimming took 6 bases from V and 5 from J, leaving 19 bases between them. The germline V gene encodes CDR1 MNHEY and CDR2 SVGAGI. The CDR3 consists of 15 residues. DNA of the CDR3: TGTGCCAGCAGCCCTCCCCTGGGGGGGGCGTATGGCTACACCTTC. Its protein is CASSPPLGGAYGYTF.

This clone was seen a single time. The V and J genes are TRBV9 and TRBJ2-1, with a weak D call TRBD2 (6 bases). The CDR3 runs 16 residues. CDR1 is SGDLS, CDR2 YYNGEE, per germline. Between the trimmed V and J ends, which lost 2 bases and 2 bases, there was a span of 14 bases. In nucleotides, the CDR3 is TGTGCCAGCAGCGTCCGGGACTCCTTGACCTACAATGAGCAGTTCTTC. Translated, it gives CASSVRDSLTYNEQFF.

V gene TRBV6-4 combines with J gene TRBJ1-5; D gene ambiguous. Trimming pared 1 base from V and 6 bases from J, leaving 34 bases between. Germline CDR1 MRHNA, CDR2 SNTAGT. The CDR3 spans 22 residues. For the CDR3, the DNA is TGTGCCAGCAGTGACTGCGGGATGGGAGTTCGCAGCGAGGGCAGGTGGGGTCAGCCCCAGCATTTT. Translating gives CASSDCGMGVRSEGRWGQPQHF.

The chain recombines TRBV28 with TRBJ2-7; TRBD2 agrees at 8 bases. Germline CDR1 is MDHEN and CDR2 is SYDVKM. The CDR3 is 14 residues long. J lost 6 bases, V lost 8 bases, and 12 bases had no gene match. DNA for the CDR3: TGTGCCAGCGGGAATAGCGGGGTCCCAATCGAGCAGTACTTC. This codes for CASGNSGVPIEQYF.

This rearrangement joins TRBV7-3 to TRBJ2-6, with D unclear. From germline, CDR1 is SGHTA and CDR2 FQGTGA. CDR3 length equals 17 residues. The V and J ends lost 5 bases and 0 bases respectively, with 14 bases between them. CDR3 nucleotide sequence: TGTGCCAGCAGCCCCCCCGACTTTATCTCTGGGGCCAACGTCCTGACTTTC. Encoded protein: CASSPPDFISGANVLTF.

This clone was detected only once. The V and J genes are TRBV15 and TRBJ1-4; D unclear. Trimming took off 1 base at V and 7 bases at J, with 7 bases between the two ends. Germline CDR1 is LNHNV and CDR2 is YYDKDF (reference sequence). This CDR3 spans 13 amino acids. This chain's CDR3 is CATSRARGEKLFF. The CDR3 coding sequence is TGTGCCACCAGCAGAGCCCGGGGTGAAAAACTGTTTTTT.

The chain uses TRBV5-4 and TRBJ2-7; 11 bases align to TRBD2. CDR3 length: 16 amino acids. The germline V gene has CDR1 SGHNT and CDR2 YYREEE (reference sequence). Trimming removed 4 bases from V and 2 bases from J; junction bases left unmatched: 8. In nucleotides, the CDR3 is TGTGCCAGCAGCCCTAATATGGGACTAGCGGCCTACGAGCAGTACTTC. It specifies CASSPNMGLAAYEQYF.

This chain uses TRBV7-6 with TRBJ2-7, with D maybe TRBD1 (6 bases). Germline CDR1 and CDR2: SGHVS and FNYEAQ. The CDR3 is 16 residues long. V lost 1 base, J lost 2 bases, and 15 bases lay in between. This chain's CDR3 is CASSLGGRGQAYEQYF. The CDR3 coding sequence is TGTGCCAGCAGCTTAGGGGGCAGGGGTCAAGCCTACGAGCAGTACTTC.

This chain uses TRBV15 with TRBJ1-1; D is perhaps TRBD1 (5 bases). The germline gives CDR1 LNHNV, CDR2 YYDKDF (reference sequence). CDR3 length: 17 residues. Trimming cost V 0 bases and J 0 bases, with 14 bases left between them. CDR3 coding DNA: TGTGCCACCAGCAGAGATAAGTGGGGGGGATTGAACACTGAAGCTTTCTTT. Amino acids: CATSRDKWGGLNTEAFF. The full variable domain, with the rest looked up from reference TRBV15 and TRBJ1-1, is DAMVIQNPRYQVTQFGKPVTLSCSQTLNHNVMYWYQQKSSQAPKLLFHYYDKDFNNEADTPDNFQSRRPNTSFCFLDIRSPGLGDTAMYLCATSRDKWGGLNTEAFFGQGTRLTVV.

The chain carries TRBV2 and TRBJ2-5, with 7 nucleotides matching TRBD2. Germline V CDR1 and CDR2: SNHLY, FYNNEI. V shed 2 bases, J shed 5 bases, and the junction held 11 bases outside the gene matches. The CDR3 covers 16 residues. This chain's CDR3 is CASSEFRTGGWETQYF. CDR3 in DNA: TGTGCCAGCAGTGAATTCCGAACGGGGGGTTGGGAGACCCAGTACTTC.

Concerning this clone: This may arise from a read error, as a much more abundant clone is one base away. Within the sample, other DNA sequences also encode this same CDR3. The chain recombines TRBV29-1 with TRBJ2-7; TRBD1 is a possible D gene (5 bases). The length of the CDR3 is 12 residues. Germline values: CDR1 SQVTM, CDR2 ANQGSEA. V lost 3 bases and J 3 bases, leaving 9 bases between the germline ends. CDR3 coding DNA: TGCAGCGTTGAGGTGACAGACTACGAGCAGTACTTC. Translation gives CSVEVTDYEQYF.

This chain connects TRBV7-8 to TRBJ2-1, with a weak D call TRBD2 (6 bases). Germline V gives CDR1 SGHVS, CDR2 FQNEAQ. CDR3 size: 14 residues. Between the trimmed V and J ends, which lost 8 bases and 3 bases, there was a span of 14 bases. The chain's CDR3 is CASLGAGIYNEQFF. The CDR3 DNA sequence: TGTGCCAGCCTAGGTGCGGGGATCTACAATGAGCAGTTCTTC.

J is TRBJ2-7 and V is TRBV5-8, with TRBD1 identical over 8 bases. V shed 2 bases and J 3 bases; nucleotides not matched to a gene: 7. This CDR3 spans 15 amino acids. Germline values: CDR1 SGHTS, CDR2 YDEGEE. In DNA, the CDR3 is TGTGCCAGCAGCTTAACTACAGGGGGAAGCTACGAGCAGTACTTC. This translates into CASSLTTGGSYEQYF.

The rearrangement links TRBV10-1 to TRBJ2-3; the D gene is possibly TRBD2 (7 bases). Germline CDR1 reads WNHNN; CDR2 reads SYGVQD (reference sequence). V lost 11 bases, J lost 4 bases, and 22 bases lay in between. The length of the CDR3 is 15 residues. In DNA, the CDR3 is TGCGCCTTAGGTGGGAGGGGGAGGAGGGCAGATACGCAGTATTTT. Its translation is CALGGRGRRADTQYF.

The V call is TRBV27, the J call TRBJ1-1, with 9 positions matching TRBD1. CDR3 length: 12 residues. From germline, CDR1 is MNHEY and CDR2 SMNVEV (reference sequence). The ends lost 5 bases at V and 7 bases at J; junction bases unmatched: 2. The CDR3 here is CASSVTGGEAFF. DNA of the CDR3: TGTGCCAGCAGTGTGACAGGGGGTGAAGCTTTCTTT.

This chain connects TRBV4-3 to TRBJ2-3, with TRBD1 as a possible D gene (5 bases). The CDR3 runs 16 residues. With 1 base removed from V and 0 bases from J, the gap between germline ends came to 11 bases. Per the germline V gene, CDR1 is LGHNA and CDR2 is YSLEER. Written as DNA, the CDR3 is TGCGCCAGCAGCCAAGTTTGGGGCACTAGCACAGATACGCAGTATTTT. Its protein product is CASSQVWGTSTDTQYF.